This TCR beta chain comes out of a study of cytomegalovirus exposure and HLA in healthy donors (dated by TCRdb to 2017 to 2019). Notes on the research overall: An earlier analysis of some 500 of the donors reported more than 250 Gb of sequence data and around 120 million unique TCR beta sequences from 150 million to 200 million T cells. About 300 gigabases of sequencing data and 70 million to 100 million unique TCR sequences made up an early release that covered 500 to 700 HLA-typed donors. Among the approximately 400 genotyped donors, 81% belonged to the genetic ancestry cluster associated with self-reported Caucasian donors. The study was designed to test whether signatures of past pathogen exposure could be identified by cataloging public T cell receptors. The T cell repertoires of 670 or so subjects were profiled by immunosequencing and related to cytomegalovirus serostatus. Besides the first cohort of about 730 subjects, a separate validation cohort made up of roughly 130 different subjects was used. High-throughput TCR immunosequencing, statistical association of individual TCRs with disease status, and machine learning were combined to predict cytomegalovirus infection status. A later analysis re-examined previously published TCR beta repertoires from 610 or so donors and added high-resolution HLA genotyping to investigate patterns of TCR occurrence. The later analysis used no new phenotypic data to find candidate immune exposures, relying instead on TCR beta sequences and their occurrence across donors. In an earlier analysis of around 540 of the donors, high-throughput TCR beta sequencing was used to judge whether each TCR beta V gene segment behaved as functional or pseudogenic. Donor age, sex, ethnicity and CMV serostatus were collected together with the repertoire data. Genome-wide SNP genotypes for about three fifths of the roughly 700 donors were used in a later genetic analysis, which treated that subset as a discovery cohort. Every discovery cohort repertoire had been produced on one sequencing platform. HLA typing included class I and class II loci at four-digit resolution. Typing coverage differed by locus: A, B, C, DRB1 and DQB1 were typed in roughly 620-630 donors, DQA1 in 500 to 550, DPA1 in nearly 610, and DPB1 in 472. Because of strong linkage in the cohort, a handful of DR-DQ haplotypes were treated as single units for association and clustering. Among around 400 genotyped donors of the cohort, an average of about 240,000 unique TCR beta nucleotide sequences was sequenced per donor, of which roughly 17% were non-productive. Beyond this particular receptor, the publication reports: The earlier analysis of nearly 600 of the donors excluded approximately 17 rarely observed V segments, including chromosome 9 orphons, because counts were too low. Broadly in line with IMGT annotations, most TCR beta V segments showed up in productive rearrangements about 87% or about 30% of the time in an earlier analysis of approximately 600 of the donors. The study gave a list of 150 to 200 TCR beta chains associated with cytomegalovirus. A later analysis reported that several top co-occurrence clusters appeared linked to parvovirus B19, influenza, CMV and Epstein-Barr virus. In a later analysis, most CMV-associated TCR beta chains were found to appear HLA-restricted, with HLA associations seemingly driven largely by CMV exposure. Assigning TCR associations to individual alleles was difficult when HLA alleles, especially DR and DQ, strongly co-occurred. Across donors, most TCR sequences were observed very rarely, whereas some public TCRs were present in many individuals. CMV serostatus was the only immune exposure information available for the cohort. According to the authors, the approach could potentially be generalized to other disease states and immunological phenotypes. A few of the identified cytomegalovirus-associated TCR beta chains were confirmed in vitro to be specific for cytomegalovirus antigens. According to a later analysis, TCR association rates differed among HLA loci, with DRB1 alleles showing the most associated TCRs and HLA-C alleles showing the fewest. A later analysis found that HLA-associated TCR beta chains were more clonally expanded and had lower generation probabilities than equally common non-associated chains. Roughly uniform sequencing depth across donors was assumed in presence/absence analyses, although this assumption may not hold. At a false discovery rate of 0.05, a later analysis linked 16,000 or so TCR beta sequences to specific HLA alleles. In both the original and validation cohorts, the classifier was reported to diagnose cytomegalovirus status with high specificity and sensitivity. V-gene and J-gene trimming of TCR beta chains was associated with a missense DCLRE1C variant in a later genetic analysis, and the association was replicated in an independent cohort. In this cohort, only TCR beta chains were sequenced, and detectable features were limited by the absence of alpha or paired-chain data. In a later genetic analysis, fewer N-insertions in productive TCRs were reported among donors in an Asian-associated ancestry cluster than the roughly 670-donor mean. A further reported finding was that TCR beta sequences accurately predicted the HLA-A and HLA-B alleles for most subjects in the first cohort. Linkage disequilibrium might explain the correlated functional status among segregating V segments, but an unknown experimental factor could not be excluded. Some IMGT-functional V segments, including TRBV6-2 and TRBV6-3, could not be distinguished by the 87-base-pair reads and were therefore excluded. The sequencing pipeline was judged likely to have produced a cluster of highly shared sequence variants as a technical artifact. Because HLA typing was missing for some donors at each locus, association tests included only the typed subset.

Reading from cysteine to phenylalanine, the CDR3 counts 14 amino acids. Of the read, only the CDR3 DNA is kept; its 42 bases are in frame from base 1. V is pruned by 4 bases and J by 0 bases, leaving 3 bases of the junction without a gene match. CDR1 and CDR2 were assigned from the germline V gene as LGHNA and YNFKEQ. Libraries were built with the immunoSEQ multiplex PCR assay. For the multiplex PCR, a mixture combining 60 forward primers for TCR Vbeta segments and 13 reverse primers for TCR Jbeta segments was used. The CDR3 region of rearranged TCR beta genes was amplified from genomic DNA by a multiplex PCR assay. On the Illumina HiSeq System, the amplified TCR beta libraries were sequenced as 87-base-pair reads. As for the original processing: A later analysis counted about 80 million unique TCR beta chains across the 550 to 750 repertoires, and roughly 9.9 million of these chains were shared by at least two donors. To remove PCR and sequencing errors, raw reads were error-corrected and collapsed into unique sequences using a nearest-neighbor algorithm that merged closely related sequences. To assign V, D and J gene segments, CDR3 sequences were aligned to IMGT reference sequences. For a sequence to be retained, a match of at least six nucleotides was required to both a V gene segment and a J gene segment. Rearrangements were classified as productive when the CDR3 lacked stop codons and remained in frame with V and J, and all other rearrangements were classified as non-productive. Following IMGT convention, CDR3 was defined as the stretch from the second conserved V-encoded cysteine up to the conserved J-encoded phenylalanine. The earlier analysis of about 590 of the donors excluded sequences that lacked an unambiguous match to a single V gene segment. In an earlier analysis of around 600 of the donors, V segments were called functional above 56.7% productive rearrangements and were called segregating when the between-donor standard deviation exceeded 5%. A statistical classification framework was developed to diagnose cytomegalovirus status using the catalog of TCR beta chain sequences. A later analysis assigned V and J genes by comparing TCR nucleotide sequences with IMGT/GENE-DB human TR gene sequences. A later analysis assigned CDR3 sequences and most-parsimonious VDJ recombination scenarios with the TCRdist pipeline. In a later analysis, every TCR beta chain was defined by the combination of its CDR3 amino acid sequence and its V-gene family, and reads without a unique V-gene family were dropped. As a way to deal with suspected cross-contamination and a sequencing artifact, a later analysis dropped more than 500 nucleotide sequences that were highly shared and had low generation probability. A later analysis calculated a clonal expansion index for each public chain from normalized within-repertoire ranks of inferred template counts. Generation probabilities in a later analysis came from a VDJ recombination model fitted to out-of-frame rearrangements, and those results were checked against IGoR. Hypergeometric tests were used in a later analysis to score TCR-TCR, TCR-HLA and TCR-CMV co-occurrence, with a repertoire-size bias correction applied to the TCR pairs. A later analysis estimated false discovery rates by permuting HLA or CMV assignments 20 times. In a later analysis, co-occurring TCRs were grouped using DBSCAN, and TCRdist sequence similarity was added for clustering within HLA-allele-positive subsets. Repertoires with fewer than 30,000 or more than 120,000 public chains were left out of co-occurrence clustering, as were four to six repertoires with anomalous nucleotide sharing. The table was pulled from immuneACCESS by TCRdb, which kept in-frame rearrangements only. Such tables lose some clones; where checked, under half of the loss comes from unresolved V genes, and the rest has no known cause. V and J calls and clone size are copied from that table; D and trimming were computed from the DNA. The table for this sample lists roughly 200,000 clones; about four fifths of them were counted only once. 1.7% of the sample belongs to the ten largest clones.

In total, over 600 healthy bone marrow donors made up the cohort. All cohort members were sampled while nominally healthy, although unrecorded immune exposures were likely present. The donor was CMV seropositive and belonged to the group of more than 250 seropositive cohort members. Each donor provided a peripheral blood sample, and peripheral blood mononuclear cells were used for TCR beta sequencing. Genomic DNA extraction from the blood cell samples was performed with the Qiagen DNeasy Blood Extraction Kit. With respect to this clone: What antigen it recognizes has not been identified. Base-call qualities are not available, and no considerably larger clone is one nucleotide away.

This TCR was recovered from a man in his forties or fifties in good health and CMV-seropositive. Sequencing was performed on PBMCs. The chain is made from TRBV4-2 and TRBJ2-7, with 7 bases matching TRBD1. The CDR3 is CASSRGDSSYEQYF. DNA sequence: TGTGCCAGCAGCCGAGGGGACAGCTCCTACGAGCAGTACTTC.